Below, 29 T cell receptor beta chains from the same sample are listed, as sequenced in a study of blood T cell repertoires in COVID-19. The repertoire was sequenced with immunoSEQ multiplex PCR; TCRdb's copy has only in-frame clones and lacks some. In the table there are fewer than 35,000 clones, roughly 90% of which are singletons. The sequenced sample consisted of peripheral blood. The receptors derive from a man between 60 and 70 years old with acute or convalescent COVID-19.

The chain couples TRBV27 to TRBJ1-1; tentatively, D is TRBD1 (5 bases). V gave up 5 bases and J gave up 6 bases, with 10 bases separating them. CDR3 length: 12 residues. Per germline, CDR1 MNHEY and CDR2 SMNVEV (reference sequence). CDR3 protein: CASSADSSEAFF. The CDR3 region has the DNA TGTGCCAGCAGTGCCGACAGTTCTGAAGCTTTCTTT.

DNA for the CDR3: TGTGCCAGCAGCCAAAAACGACTTTTGGAGGAGCTGTTTTTT. This encodes CASSQKRLLEELFF. V usage is TRBV4-2 and J usage is TRBJ2-2; D unresolved. Germline CDR1 LGHNA, CDR2 YNFKEQ. With 2 bases removed from V and 10 bases from J, the gap between germline ends came to 14 bases. The CDR3 length is 14 residues.

This rearrangement joins TRBV6-5 to TRBJ2-2; D is perhaps TRBD1 (6 bases). This CDR3 has 14 amino acids. The germline gives CDR1 MNHEY, CDR2 SVGAGI. Trimming stripped 7 bases from V and 2 bases from J, with 11 bases between. Here the CDR3 reads CASKYRANTGELFF. Here the CDR3 DNA reads TGTGCCAGCAAATACAGGGCTAACACCGGGGAGCTGTTTTTT.

The chain combines TRBV20-1 with TRBJ1-5; D call uncertain. The germline V and J ends were trimmed by 5 bases and 6 bases, with 14 bases remaining between them. The CDR3 contains 13 residues. Germline lookup yields CDR1 DFQATT and CDR2 SNEGSKA (reference sequence). The CDR3 bases are TGCAGTGCTGGTGGGGTGACGGGTCAGCCCCAGCATTTT. Protein: CSAGGVTGQPQHF.

This chain uses TRBV10-3 with TRBJ1-2; TRBD1 matches 8 bases. Germline assignment: CDR1 ENHRY and CDR2 SYGVKD. CDR3 size: 13 residues. V gave up 5 bases and J gave up 3 bases; unmatched junction bases: 2. CDR3 DNA sequence: TGTGCCATCAGTTTACAGGGGGACTATGGCTACACCTTC. Translating gives CAISLQGDYGYTF.

This sequence joins TRBV14 and TRBJ2-4; 11 positions agree with TRBD2. The CDR3 contains 16 residues. Germline V gene data show CDR1 as SGHDN and CDR2 as FVKESK. The J segment lost 0 bases and the V segment lost 3 bases, leaving 1 base of the junction unmatched. The DNA for the CDR3 is TGTGCCAGCAGCCACGGGACTAGCGGAGCCAAAAACATTCAGTACTTC. This translates into CASSHGTSGAKNIQYF.

Here the CDR3 DNA reads TGCAGCGTTGTTGATCCGGGATCCGGGAAATACGAGCAGTACTTC. Its protein product is CSVVDPGSGKYEQYF. The rearrangement uses TRBV29-1 and TRBJ2-7, with a weak D call TRBD2 (5 bases). Germline V CDR1 and CDR2: SQVTM, ANQGSEA. This CDR3 has 15 residues. V was cut by 4 bases and J by 4 bases, with 20 bases left in between.

The rearrangement uses TRBV5-6 and TRBJ1-2; tentative D call: TRBD1 (5 bases). This CDR3 spans 13 amino acids. Germline loops: CDR1 SGHDT, CDR2 YYEEEE. The V end lost 5 bases, the J end lost 2 bases, and 10 bases lay between the germline ends. This chain's CDR3 is CASSSRVNYGYTF. The CDR3 bases are TGTGCCAGCAGTTCCAGGGTCAACTATGGCTACACCTTC.

The rearrangement joins TRBV29-1 to TRBJ2-3; possible D gene TRBD1, 5 bases. The V gene lost 0 bases and the J gene lost 8 bases, with 9 bases spanning the gap. The CDR3 loop spans 12 amino acids. Per the germline V gene, CDR1 is SQVTM and CDR2 is ANQGSEA. The CDR3 here is CSVEEPRGTQYF. The DNA for the CDR3 is TGCAGCGTTGAAGAGCCAAGGGGTACGCAGTATTTT.

V gene TRBV7-2 combines with J gene TRBJ1-1; D is uncertain. V shed 0 bases and J shed 0 bases, with 8 bases lying between them. Germline V gene sequence: CDR1 SGHTA, CDR2 FQGNSA. The CDR3 consists of 15 residues. For the CDR3, the DNA is TGTGCCAGCAGCTTAGCTGGAGAAATGAACACTGAAGCTTTCTTT. Protein: CASSLAGEMNTEAFF.

The V and J genes are TRBV5-6 and TRBJ2-7; 7 bases fit TRBD1. The germline CDR1 and CDR2 sequences are SGHDT and YYEEEE. Trimming removed 5 bases from V and 5 bases from J; junction bases left unmatched: 10. This CDR3 contains 14 residues. This CDR3 reads CASSSGQVLHEQYV. As DNA, the CDR3 is TGTGCCAGCAGTTCCGGACAGGTTCTACACGAGCAGTACGTC.

The V gene is TRBV5-1, the J gene TRBJ2-5, with TRBD1 matching 8 bases. Germline V gene data show CDR1 as SGHRS and CDR2 as YFSETQ. The trim removed 3 bases at V and 4 bases at J, leaving 5 bases unmatched. CDR3 length equals 14 residues. The DNA of the CDR3 is TGCGCCAGCAGCTATGGACAGGGTGCAGAGACCCAGTACTTC. Translating gives CASSYGQGAETQYF.

V usage is TRBV18 and J usage is TRBJ2-1; 7 positions match TRBD1. V gave up 6 bases and J gave up 4 bases; unmatched junction bases: 6. The CDR3 is 14 residues long. Germline V CDR1 and CDR2: KGHSH, LQKENI. The CDR3 sequence is CASSPGQHYNEQFF. The CDR3 bases are TGTGCCAGCTCGCCGGGACAGCATTACAATGAGCAGTTCTTC.

This clone has just a few counts. The chain couples TRBV24-1 to TRBJ1-5; TRBD1 is a possible D gene (6 bases). Looked up from germline, CDR1 is KGHDR and CDR2 is SFDVKD. Trimming removed 6 bases at V and 5 bases at J, with 7 bases between. This CDR3 contains 12 residues. The CDR3 loop reads CATSKGDQPQHF. CDR3 DNA sequence: TGTGCCACCAGTAAGGGGGATCAGCCCCAGCATTTT.

The V call is TRBV29-1, the J call TRBJ1-5; 9 bases align to TRBD1. CDR3 length: 13 residues. Trimming cost V 5 bases and J 4 bases; bases outside gene matches: 3. CDR1 is SQVTM, CDR2 ANQGSEA, per germline. The chain's CDR3 is CSVTDRGNQPQHF. As DNA, the CDR3 is TGCAGCGTTACGGACAGGGGAAATCAGCCCCAGCATTTT.

This chain links TRBV7-9 with TRBJ1-2, with D possibly TRBD1 on 6 matching bases. Deletions cut 5 bases from V and 4 bases from J, with 17 bases between. From germline, CDR1 is SEHNR and CDR2 FQNEAQ (reference sequence). The CDR3 covers 15 residues. The CDR3 sequence: CASSKTGTSSYGYTF. CDR3 coding DNA: TGTGCCAGCAGCAAAACCGGGACATCCTCCTATGGCTACACCTTC.

The J gene is TRBJ1-5, the V gene TRBV18, with a weak D call TRBD1 (6 bases). Germline loops: CDR1 KGHSH, CDR2 LQKENI. V gave up 3 bases and J gave up 0 bases, with 12 bases separating them. This CDR3 has 16 residues. CDR3 sequence reads: CASSPRTVYSNQPQHF. CDR3 sequence (DNA): TGTGCCAGCTCACCGCGGACAGTTTATAGCAATCAGCCCCAGCATTTT.

This chain joins TRBV15 and TRBJ2-7; D call uncertain. Germline lookup yields CDR1 LNHNV and CDR2 YYDKDF (reference sequence). V gave up 0 bases and J gave up 3 bases, with 12 bases separating them. This CDR3 has 15 residues. The CDR3 loop is CATSRDPGSGYEQYV. In DNA form, the CDR3 reads TGTGCCACCAGCAGAGATCCCGGTTCGGGCTACGAGCAGTACGTC.

This chain joins TRBV3-1 (or the pseudogene TRBV3-2) and TRBJ2-1, with D possibly matching TRBD2 (6 bases). The CDR3 consists of 14 residues. V was pared by 0 bases and J by 7 bases, with 10 bases between. CDR1 and CDR2 (germline): LGHDT, YNNKEL (reference sequence). The CDR3 reads CASSQDPGVNEQFF. CDR3 DNA: TGTGCCAGCAGCCAAGATCCGGGGGTGAATGAGCAGTTCTTC.

V gene TRBV4-1 combines with J gene TRBJ2-7; no clear D gene. The germline gives CDR1 MGHRA, CDR2 YSYEKL. The CDR3 contains 15 residues. Trimming shortened V by 1 base and J by 2 bases, and 12 bases separated the two germline ends. This chain's CDR3 is CASSQGGAPPYEQYF. CDR3 nucleotides: TGCGCCAGCAGCCAAGGCGGTGCCCCTCCCTACGAGCAGTACTTC.

The V gene is TRBV27, the J gene TRBJ2-6, with 7 bases fitting TRBD2. The CDR3 has 15 residues. Germline assignment: CDR1 MNHEY and CDR2 SMNVEV (reference sequence). After removal of 6 bases from V and 1 base from J, the junction contained 3 bases not matched to a gene. The CDR3 spells CASSRGGSGANVLTF. As DNA, the CDR3 is TGTGCCAGCAGCCGCGGGGGATCTGGGGCCAACGTCCTGACTTTC.

This chain joins TRBV4-2 and TRBJ2-7; a weak D match, TRBD2 (5 bases). The germline CDR1 and CDR2 sequences are LGHNA and YNFKEQ. The V gene lost 0 bases and the J gene lost 0 bases, with 12 bases spanning the gap. This CDR3 region has 16 residues. The CDR3 DNA follows: TGTGCCAGCAGCCAAGAAGTGAGCGGAACCTCCTACGAGCAGTACTTC. Amino acid sequence: CASSQEVSGTSYEQYF.

This clone was counted between two and nine times. V and J are TRBV6-5 and TRBJ2-2; no definite D call. CDR3 size: 13 residues. V dropped 4 bases and J dropped 5 bases, with 8 bases sitting between them. Germline assignment: CDR1 MNHEY and CDR2 SVGAGI. The DNA of the CDR3 is TGTGCCAGCAGTTTGAGTCAAACCGGGGAGCTGTTTTTT. Its translation is CASSLSQTGELFF.

V is TRBV10-3 and J is TRBJ1-1; 9 bases are a match to TRBD1. This CDR3 spans 12 amino acids. The V gene's germline CDR1 is ENHRY and CDR2 SYGVKD. Unmatched junction bases numbered 3, after V lost 6 bases and J lost 7 bases. Here the CDR3 DNA reads TGTGCCATCAGCGGGACAGGGAATGAAGCTTTCTTT. Protein: CAISGTGNEAFF.

The CDR3 protein is CASTPDQGNYGYTF. The CDR3 coding sequence is TGTGCCAGCACCCCGGACCAGGGAAACTATGGCTACACCTTC. This sequence joins TRBV7-8 and TRBJ1-2, with a weak D call TRBD1 (5 bases). Germline CDR1 SGHVS, CDR2 FQNEAQ. This CDR3 is 14 amino acids long. Trimming shortened V by 7 bases and J by 2 bases, and 14 bases separated the two germline ends.

This clone showed up just a few times. The chain carries TRBV19 and TRBJ2-6, with TRBD2 identical over 8 bases. Germline V lookup: CDR1 LNHDA, CDR2 SQIVND (reference sequence). Trimming removed 7 bases from V and 3 bases from J; junction bases left unmatched: 11. This CDR3 has 17 residues. The CDR3 nucleotides read TGTGCCAGTATGGTTAGGGCGGGAGGATATGGGGCCAACGTCCTGACTTTC. Its protein is CASMVRAGGYGANVLTF.

The rearrangement links TRBV7-9 to TRBJ2-5, with unresolved D. Trimming removed 5 bases at V and 7 bases at J, with 8 bases between. This CDR3 region has 11 residues. Germline assignment: CDR1 SEHNR and CDR2 FQNEAQ (reference sequence). CDR3 amino acids: CASSDTGTQYF. CDR3 nucleotide sequence: TGTGCCAGCAGCGATACGGGGACCCAGTACTTC.

The chain links TRBV11-3 to TRBJ1-2, with TRBD1 matching over 8 bases. CDR1 is SGHNT, CDR2 YENEEA, per germline. V lost 5 bases to trimming and J lost 2 bases; unmatched junction nucleotides: 13. This CDR3 has 17 residues. Here the CDR3 DNA reads TGTGCCAGCAGCCCACCCGGACAGGGAGGACGCAACTATGGCTACACCTTC. It encodes CASSPPGQGGRNYGYTF.

J is TRBJ1-1 and V is TRBV6-1, with 7 bases lining up with TRBD1. The CDR3 loop spans 15 amino acids. Germline CDR1 MNHNS, CDR2 SASEGT. The ends lost 0 bases at V and 7 bases at J; junction bases unmatched: 8. CDR3 residues: CASSEANRGAFEAFF. CDR3 nucleotides: TGTGCCAGCAGTGAAGCGAACAGGGGCGCGTTTGAAGCTTTCTTT.